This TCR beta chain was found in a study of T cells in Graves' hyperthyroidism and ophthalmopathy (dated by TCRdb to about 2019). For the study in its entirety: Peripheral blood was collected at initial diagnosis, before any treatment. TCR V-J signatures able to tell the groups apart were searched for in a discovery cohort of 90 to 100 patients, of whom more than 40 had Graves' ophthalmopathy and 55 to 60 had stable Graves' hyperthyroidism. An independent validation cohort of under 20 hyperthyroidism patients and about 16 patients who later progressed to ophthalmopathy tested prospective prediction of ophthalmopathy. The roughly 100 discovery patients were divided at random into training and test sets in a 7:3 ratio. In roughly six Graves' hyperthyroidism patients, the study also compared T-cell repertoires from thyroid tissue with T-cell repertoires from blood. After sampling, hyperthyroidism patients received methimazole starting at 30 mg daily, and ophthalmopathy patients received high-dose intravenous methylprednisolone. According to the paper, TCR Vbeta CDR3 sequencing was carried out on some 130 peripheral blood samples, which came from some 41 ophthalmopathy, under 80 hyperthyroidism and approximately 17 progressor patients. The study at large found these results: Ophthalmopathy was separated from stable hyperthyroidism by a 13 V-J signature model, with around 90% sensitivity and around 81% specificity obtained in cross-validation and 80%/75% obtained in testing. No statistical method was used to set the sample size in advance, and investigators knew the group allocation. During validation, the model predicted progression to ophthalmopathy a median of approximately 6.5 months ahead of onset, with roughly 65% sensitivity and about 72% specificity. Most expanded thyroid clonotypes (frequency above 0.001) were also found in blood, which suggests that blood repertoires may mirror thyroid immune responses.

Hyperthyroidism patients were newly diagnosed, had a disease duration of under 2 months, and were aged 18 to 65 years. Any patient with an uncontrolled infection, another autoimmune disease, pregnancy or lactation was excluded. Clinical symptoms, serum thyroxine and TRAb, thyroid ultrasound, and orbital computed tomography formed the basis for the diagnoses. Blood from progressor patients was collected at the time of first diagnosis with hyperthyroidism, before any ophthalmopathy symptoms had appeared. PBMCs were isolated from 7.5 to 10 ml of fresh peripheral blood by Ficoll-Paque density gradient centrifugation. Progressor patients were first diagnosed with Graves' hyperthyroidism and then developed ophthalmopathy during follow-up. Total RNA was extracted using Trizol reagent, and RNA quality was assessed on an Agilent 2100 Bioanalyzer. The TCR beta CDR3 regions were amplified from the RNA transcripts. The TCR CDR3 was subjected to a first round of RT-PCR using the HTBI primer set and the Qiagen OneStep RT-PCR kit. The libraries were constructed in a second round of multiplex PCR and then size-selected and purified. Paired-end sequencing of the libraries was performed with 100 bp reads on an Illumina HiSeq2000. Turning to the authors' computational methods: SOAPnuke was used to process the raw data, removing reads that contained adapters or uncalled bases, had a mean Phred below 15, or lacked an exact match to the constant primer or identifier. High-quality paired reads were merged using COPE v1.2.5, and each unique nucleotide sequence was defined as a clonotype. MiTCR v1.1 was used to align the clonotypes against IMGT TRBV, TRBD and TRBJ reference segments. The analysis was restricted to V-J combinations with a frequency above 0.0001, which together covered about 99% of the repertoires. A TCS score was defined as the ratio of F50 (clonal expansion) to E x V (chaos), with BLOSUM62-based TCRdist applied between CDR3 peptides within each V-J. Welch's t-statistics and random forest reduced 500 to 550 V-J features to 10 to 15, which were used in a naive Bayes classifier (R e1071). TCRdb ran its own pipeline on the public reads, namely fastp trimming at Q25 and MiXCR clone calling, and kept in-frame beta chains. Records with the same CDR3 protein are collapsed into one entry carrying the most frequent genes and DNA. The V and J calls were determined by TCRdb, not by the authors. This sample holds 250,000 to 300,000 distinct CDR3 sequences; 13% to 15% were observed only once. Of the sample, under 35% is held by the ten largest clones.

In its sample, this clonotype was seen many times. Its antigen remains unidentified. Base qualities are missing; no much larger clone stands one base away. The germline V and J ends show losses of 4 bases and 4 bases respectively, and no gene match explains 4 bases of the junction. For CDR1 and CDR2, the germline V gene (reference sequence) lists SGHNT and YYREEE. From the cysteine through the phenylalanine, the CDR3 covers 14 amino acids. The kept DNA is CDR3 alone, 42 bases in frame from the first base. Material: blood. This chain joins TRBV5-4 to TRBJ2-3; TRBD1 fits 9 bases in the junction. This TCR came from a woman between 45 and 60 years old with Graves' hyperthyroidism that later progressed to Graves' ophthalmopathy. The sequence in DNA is TGTGCCAGCAGCCGGGACAGGGAAGCAGATACGCAGTATTTT. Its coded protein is CASSRDREADTQYF. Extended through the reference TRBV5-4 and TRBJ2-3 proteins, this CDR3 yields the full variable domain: ETGVTQSPTHLIKTRGQQVTLRCSSQSGHNTVSWYQQALGQGPQFIFQYYREEENGRGNFPPRFSGLQFPNYSSELNVNALELDDSALYLCASSRDREADTQYFGPGTRLTVL.